Shown below are 19 T cell receptor beta chains from a single sample sequenced in a study of shared clonotypes between healthy human individuals. Produced via immunoSEQ multiplex PCR; TCRdb's table is partial and in-frame only. Seen here are a few million clones, roughly nine tenths observed once, and the top ten hold roughly 0.13%. Sequenced input: naive CD4+ T cells sorted from blood. Indicated subset: CD45RA+ positively selected. These receptors were collected from a young man in good health.

V is TRBV25-1 and J is TRBJ2-3; D is uncertain. The CDR3 is made up of 15 amino acids. The ends were cut back, 2 bases at V and 2 bases at J, with 11 bases in the middle. CDR1 and CDR2 from the germline V gene are MGHDK and SYGVNS. CDR3 region: CASSERGRNTDTQYF. Here the CDR3 DNA reads TGTGCCAGCAGTGAACGAGGCAGAAACACAGATACGCAGTATTTT.

The chain carries TRBV19 and TRBJ2-1; 7 bases match TRBD2. Germline V gene data show CDR1 as LNHDA and CDR2 as SQIVND (reference sequence). Trimming removed 0 bases from V and 3 bases from J; junction bases left unmatched: 8. The CDR3 is made up of 17 amino acids. CDR3 coding DNA: TGTGCCAGTAGTATAGATAGTAGCGGGTATTTCTACAATGAGCAGTTCTTC. This sequence encodes CASSIDSSGYFYNEQFF.

In regard to this clone: Other DNA sequences in this sample translate to the same CDR3. The rearrangement links TRBV7-9 to TRBJ1-3, with 8 bases lining up with TRBD1. V was pared by 2 bases and J by 1 base, with 1 base of the junction left unmatched. The CDR3 spans 15 residues. In germline, CDR1 is SEHNR, CDR2 FQNEAQ (reference sequence). CDR3 in DNA: TGTGCCAGCAGCTTAAGACAGGGGTCTGGAAACACCATATATTTT. Amino acid sequence: CASSLRQGSGNTIYF.

J is TRBJ2-5 and V is TRBV7-9; 9 bases are shared with TRBD2. V was pared by 6 bases and J by 3 bases, with 2 bases of the junction left unmatched. The CDR3 extends over 13 amino acids. Germline CDR1 reads SEHNR; CDR2 reads FQNEAQ (reference sequence). CDR3 in DNA: TGTGCCAGCAGGATAGCGGGGGAAGAGACCCAGTACTTC. It encodes CASRIAGEETQYF.

V gene TRBV19 combines with J gene TRBJ2-3, with 7 bases that match TRBD2. The germline gives CDR1 LNHDA, CDR2 SQIVND (reference sequence). CDR3 length: 18 residues. V was pared by 4 bases and J by 1 base, with 14 bases of the junction left unmatched. The DNA for the CDR3 is TGTGCCAGTAGTAATTTGGCGGGAGAGGCCCGAGGCACAGATACGCAGTATTTT. This encodes CASSNLAGEARGTDTQYF.

The chain employs TRBV30 and TRBJ2-1; D is undetermined. The CDR3 consists of 13 residues. Germline V gives CDR1 GTSNPN, CDR2 SVGIG (reference sequence). The germline V and J ends were trimmed by 2 bases and 7 bases, with 12 bases remaining between them. CDR3 amino acids: CAWSPAGLNEQFF. The CDR3 bases are TGTGCCTGGAGTCCGGCTGGCTTAAATGAGCAGTTCTTC. Combining the CDR3 with reference TRBV30 and TRBJ2-1 gives the whole variable domain SQTIHQWPATLVQPVGSPLSLECTVEGTSNPNLYWYRQAAGRGLQLLFYSVGIGQISSEVPQNLSASRPQDRQFILSSKKLLLSDSGFYLCAWSPAGLNEQFFGPGTRLTVL.

This sequence joins TRBV5-1 and TRBJ2-3; no reliable D call. Germline loops: CDR1 SGHRS, CDR2 YFSETQ. Trimming removed 4 bases from V and 0 bases from J, with 15 bases in between. This CDR3 has 16 residues. The CDR3 bases are TGCGCCAGCAGCATCCTAAGTAAATCTAGCACAGATACGCAGTATTTT. Residues: CASSILSKSSTDTQYF. Full variable domain (outside the CDR3, taken from reference TRBV5-1 and TRBJ2-3): KAGVTQTPRYLIKTRGQQVTLSCSPISGHRSVSWYQQTPGQGLQFLFEYFSETQRNKGNFPGRFSGRQFSNSRSEMNVSTLELGDSALYLCASSILSKSSTDTQYFGPGTRLTVL.

The genes are TRBV5-1 and TRBJ2-1; no clear D. CDR3 length equals 14 residues. Germline CDR1 and CDR2: SGHRS and YFSETQ. Deletions cut 5 bases from V and 0 bases from J, with 9 bases between. CDR3 nucleotides: TGCGCCAGCAGGACTGAAAGCTCCTACAATGAGCAGTTCTTC. It yields the protein CASRTESSYNEQFF.

The J gene is TRBJ2-1, the V gene TRBV4-2, with TRBD2 matching 13 bases. Germline CDR1 and CDR2: LGHNA and YNFKEQ. This CDR3 spans 16 amino acids. The V and J ends lost 4 bases and 9 bases, in that order; junction bases with no gene match: 9. The CDR3 DNA is TGTGCCAGCAGCCCCCTAGGACTAGCGGGAGCTGTTGAGCAGTTCTTC. Amino acids: CASSPLGLAGAVEQFF.

The J gene is TRBJ1-5, the V gene TRBV12-5; D is ambiguous. Germline loops: CDR1 LGHNT, CDR2 FRNRAP. Trimming left V 2 bases short and J 7 bases short, with 18 bases between. This CDR3 contains 16 residues. CDR3 bases: TGTGCTAGTGGTTTGCCCCCGGAGCAGGAATTGCAGCCCCAGCATTTT. Translating gives CASGLPPEQELQPQHF.

V is TRBV10-3 and J is TRBJ2-1; D possibly matches TRBD1 or TRBD2 (5 bases each). The CDR3 covers 17 residues. The V gene's germline CDR1 is ENHRY and CDR2 SYGVKD. V lost 2 bases and J 0 bases, leaving 14 bases between the germline ends. The CDR3 region is CAISEGDGWSSYNEQFF. In DNA form, the CDR3 reads TGTGCCATCAGTGAGGGGGACGGCTGGAGCTCCTACAATGAGCAGTTCTTC.

The chain combines TRBV21-1 with TRBJ1-5; the table's TRBD1 call for D was not verified on the DNA. TRBV21-1 is marked as a pseudogene. The CDR3 runs 15 residues. CDR3 DNA sequence: TGTGCCAGCAGCAAGTCGACAGGGGATCGTCAGCCCCAGCATTTT. As protein: CASSKSTGDRQPQHF.

The rearrangement joins TRBV18 to TRBJ1-4; 8 nucleotides agree with TRBD1. Germline assignment: CDR1 KGHSH and CDR2 LQKENI. The V segment lost 0 bases and the J segment 8 bases; nucleotides outside the gene matches: 5. The CDR3 totals 15 residues. This CDR3 is CASSPPGQAGEKLFF. For the CDR3, the DNA is TGTGCCAGCTCACCACCGGGACAGGCCGGCGAAAAACTGTTTTTT.

Remarks on this clone: The same CDR3 is also encoded by other DNA sequences in this sample. The rearrangement links TRBV27 to TRBJ2-2, with D possibly being TRBD1 (5 bases). Germline V gene sequence: CDR1 MNHEY, CDR2 SMNVEV (reference sequence). The V and J ends lost 5 bases and 4 bases respectively, with 8 bases between them. The CDR3 has 13 amino acids. The CDR3 DNA sequence: TGTGCCAGCAGTCTTAGGGGCACCGGGGAGCTGTTTTTT. This sequence encodes CASSLRGTGELFF.

Points on this clone: In the same sample, other DNA sequences code for this CDR3. The rearrangement uses TRBV7-9 and TRBJ1-3; D gene unclear. V gave up 1 base and J gave up 4 bases, with 2 bases separating them. Per germline, CDR1 SEHNR and CDR2 FQNEAQ (reference sequence). This CDR3 has 12 amino acids. The CDR3 spells CASSLEGNTIYF. Here the CDR3 DNA reads TGTGCCAGCAGCTTAGAAGGAAACACCATATATTTT.

The chain couples TRBV30 to TRBJ2-5, with 9 bases matching TRBD1. The CDR3 has 15 amino acids. The germline V gene encodes CDR1 GTSNPN and CDR2 SVGIG (reference sequence). After removal of 3 bases from V and 2 bases from J, the junction contained 7 bases not matched to a gene. CDR3 bases: TGTGCCTGGAGCCAGGACAGGGGTAGTCAAGAGACCCAGTACTTC. Translated, it gives CAWSQDRGSQETQYF.

Points on this clone: Relative to the germline gene, one junction end is altered; a read error may explain this. V usage is TRBV10-3 and J usage is TRBJ1-5; D not certain. The CDR3 covers 16 residues. Per the germline V gene, CDR1 is ENHRY and CDR2 is SYGVKD. The CDR3 nucleotides are TGTGCCGTCAGTGAGTCGAGGACGGATAGCAATCAGCCCCAGCATTTT. It specifies CAVSESRTDSNQPQHF.

The chain combines TRBV19 with TRBJ2-7, with TRBD1 as a possible D gene (6 bases). CDR1 and CDR2 (germline): LNHDA, SQIVND (reference sequence). Trimming left V 3 bases short and J 3 bases short, with 15 bases between. The CDR3 is made up of 15 amino acids. The CDR3 nucleotides are TGTGCCAGTAGTATTAAAGGGGGTCCTAGCTACGAGCAGTACTTC. It translates to CASSIKGGPSYEQYF.

This clone was recorded once. The same CDR3 arises from other DNA sequences in this sample as well. The chain carries TRBV11-2 and TRBJ2-7; the D call may be TRBD1 or TRBD2 (6 bases each). The CDR3 contains 12 residues. The V end was cut by 5 bases, the J end by 6 bases, with 11 bases between. CDR1 SGHAT and CDR2 FQNNGV come from the germline V gene. The CDR3, as DNA: TGTGCCAGCAGCCTGGGGGGCGGCGAGCAGTACTTC. Translating gives CASSLGGGEQYF.